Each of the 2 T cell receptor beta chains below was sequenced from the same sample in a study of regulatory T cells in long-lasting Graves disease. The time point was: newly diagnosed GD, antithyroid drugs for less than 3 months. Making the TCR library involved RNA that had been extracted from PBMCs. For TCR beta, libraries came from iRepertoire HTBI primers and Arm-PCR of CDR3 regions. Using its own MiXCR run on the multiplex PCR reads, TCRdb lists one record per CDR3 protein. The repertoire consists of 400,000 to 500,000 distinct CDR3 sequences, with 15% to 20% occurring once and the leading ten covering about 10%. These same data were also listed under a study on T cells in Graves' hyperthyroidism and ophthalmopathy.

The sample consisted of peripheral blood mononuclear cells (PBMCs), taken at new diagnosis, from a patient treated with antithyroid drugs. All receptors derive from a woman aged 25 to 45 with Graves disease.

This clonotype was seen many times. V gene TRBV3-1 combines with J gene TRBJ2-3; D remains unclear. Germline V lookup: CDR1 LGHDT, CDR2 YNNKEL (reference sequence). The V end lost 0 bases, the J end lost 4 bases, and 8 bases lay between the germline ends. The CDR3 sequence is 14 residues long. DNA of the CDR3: TGTGCCAGCAGCCAAGACAGATCCGCAGATACGCAGTATTTT. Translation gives CASSQDRSADTQYF.

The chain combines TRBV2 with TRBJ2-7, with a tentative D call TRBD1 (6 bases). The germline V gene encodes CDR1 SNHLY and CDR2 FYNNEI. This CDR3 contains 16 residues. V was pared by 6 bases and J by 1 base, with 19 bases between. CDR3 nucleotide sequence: TGTGCCAGCAGCGAATCCCGACAGCAGGGGTCCTACGAGCAGTACTTC. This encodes CASSESRQQGSYEQYF.